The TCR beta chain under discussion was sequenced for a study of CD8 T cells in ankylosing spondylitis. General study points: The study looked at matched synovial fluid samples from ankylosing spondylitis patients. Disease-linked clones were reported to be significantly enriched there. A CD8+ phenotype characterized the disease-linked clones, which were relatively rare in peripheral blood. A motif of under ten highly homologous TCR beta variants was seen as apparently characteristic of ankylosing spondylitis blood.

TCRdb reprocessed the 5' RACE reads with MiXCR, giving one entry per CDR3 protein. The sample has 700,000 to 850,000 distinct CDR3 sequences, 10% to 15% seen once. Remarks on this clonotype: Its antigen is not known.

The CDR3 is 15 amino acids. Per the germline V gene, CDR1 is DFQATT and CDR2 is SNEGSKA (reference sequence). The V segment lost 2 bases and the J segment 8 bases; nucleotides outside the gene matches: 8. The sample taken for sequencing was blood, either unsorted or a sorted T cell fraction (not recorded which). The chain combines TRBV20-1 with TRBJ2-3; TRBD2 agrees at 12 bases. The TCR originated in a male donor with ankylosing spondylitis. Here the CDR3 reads CSARLTSGGAITQYF. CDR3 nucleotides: TGCAGTGCTAGATTGACTAGCGGGGGTGCTATTACGCAGTATTTT.